The TCR beta chain under discussion was sequenced for a study of T cell repertoires in cytomegalovirus infection. Study-wide context: The public TCR beta signatures pointed to both CMV infection and matching HLA type.

Study-level findings and limits: Clonotype analysis showed dominance of the ex vivo response by HLA-C-restricted CMV-specific TCR beta clonotypes. Cumulated frequencies of public TCR beta families served to identify carriers of CMV plus the relevant HLA.

TCRdb re-derived calls from the reads in MiXCR, one entry per CDR3 protein. Found here are 600,000 to 800,000 distinct CDR3 sequences, approximately 24% of them singletons; the top ten hold 8%. This CDR3 is 15 amino acids long. Germline V gene sequence: CDR1 MNHEY, CDR2 SVGEGT. V gave up 7 bases and J gave up 4 bases; unmatched junction bases: 9. On this clonotype: Its matching antigen is unknown.

The chain recombines TRBV6-2 or TRBV6-3 with TRBJ1-2, with 10 positions matching TRBD1. This clonotype was sampled from a human donor in good health (CMV status not recorded). Some clones in this sample may be carry-over from other donors' samples. The sample consisted of CD8+ T cells from PBMCs. The CDR3 DNA reads as TGTGCCAGCACGCATGCCGGGACAGGGGTCTATGGCTACACCTTC. It yields the protein CASTHAGTGVYGYTF.